The next 25 T cell receptor beta chains were all read from a single sample in a study of T cell clonotyping in hematopoietic cell transplantation. The repertoire was sequenced with immunoSEQ multiplex PCR; TCRdb's copy has only in-frame clones and lacks some. The sample shows about 3,100 clones, over 60% of them seen only once. The specimen comprised peripheral blood mononuclear cells, sampled 30 days after allogeneic stem cell transplant. Every receptor here comes from a female patient between 30 and 39 years old who had an allogeneic stem cell transplant, so T cells may come from the graft donor. Some clones in this sample may be carry-over from other donors' samples.

The chain has TRBV5-8 and TRBJ2-7; D might be TRBD2 (6 bases). V was trimmed by 3 bases and J by 0 bases, leaving 10 bases between them. Germline V gene sequence: CDR1 SGHTS, CDR2 YDEGEE. This CDR3 has 14 amino acids. The CDR3 reads CASSSGTPSYEQYF. In nucleotides, the CDR3 is TGTGCCAGCAGCTCCGGGACTCCCTCCTACGAGCAGTACTTC.

This clone has a handful of counts. V gene TRBV27 combines with J gene TRBJ1-2; 8 bases line up with TRBD1. V lost 3 bases and J lost 4; bases outside the gene matches: 1. CDR1 MNHEY and CDR2 SMNVEV come from the germline V gene (reference sequence). The CDR3 extends over 13 amino acids. The CDR3 sequence is CASSFGTGYGYTF. The CDR3 bases are TGTGCCAGCAGTTTCGGGACAGGCTATGGCTACACCTTC.

V is TRBV19 and J is TRBJ1-6; 8 bases match TRBD1. Trimming cost V 3 bases and J 4 bases; bases outside gene matches: 2. Germline CDR1 reads LNHDA; CDR2 reads SQIVND (reference sequence). CDR3 length: 15 amino acids. CDR3 protein: CASSMDRVYNSPLHF. The CDR3, as DNA: TGTGCCAGTAGTATGGACAGGGTGTATAATTCACCCCTCCACTTT.

The V and J genes are TRBV29-1 and TRBJ1-2, with D perhaps matching TRBD1 (6 bases). Trimming cost V 7 bases and J 2 bases, with 14 bases left between them. This CDR3 region has 13 residues. Germline CDR1 is SQVTM and CDR2 is ANQGSEA. This chain's CDR3 is CSAEGEWNYGYTF. The CDR3 DNA is TGCAGCGCCGAGGGGGAATGGAACTATGGCTACACCTTC.

The chain couples TRBV4-1 to TRBJ1-5; D not resolved. Trimming removed 1 base at V and 3 bases at J, with 4 bases between. This CDR3 comprises 13 residues. The germline gives CDR1 MGHRA, CDR2 YSYEKL. The DNA of the CDR3 is TGCGCCAGCAGCCAAGTGGTCAATCAGCCCCAGCATTTT. This codes for CASSQVVNQPQHF.

Sample share makes this clone medium-sized. The V gene is TRBV7-9, the J gene TRBJ2-5, with D possibly matching TRBD2 (6 bases). Per the germline V gene, CDR1 is SEHNR and CDR2 is FQNEAQ (reference sequence). CDR3 length: 15 amino acids. Trimming took 5 bases from V and 5 from J, leaving 18 bases between them. CDR3 amino acids: CASSPSAGRTETQYF. The CDR3 DNA is TGTGCCAGCAGCCCCTCCGCGGGGAGAACGGAGACCCAGTACTTC.

V and J are TRBV30 and TRBJ1-1; D not resolved. The CDR3 extends over 10 amino acids. CDR1 is GTSNPN and CDR2 is SVGIG in the germline V gene (reference sequence). Trimming stripped 5 bases from V and 4 bases from J, with 5 bases between. The CDR3, as DNA: TGTGCCTGGGCTCGCACTGAAGCTTTCTTT. Amino acids: CAWARTEAFF.

The chain's CDR3 is CAWSVGQGPNQGGYTF. CDR3 DNA: TGTGCCTGGAGCGTGGGACAGGGCCCCAACCAAGGCGGCTACACCTTC. The genes are TRBV30 and TRBJ1-2, with 9 bases identical to TRBD1. There are 16 residues in the CDR3. J lost 8 bases, V lost 3 bases, and 16 bases had no gene match. The germline V gene encodes CDR1 GTSNPN and CDR2 SVGIG (reference sequence).

V is TRBV5-1 and J is TRBJ2-1, with D possibly called TRBD1 or TRBD2 (5 bases each). CDR3 length: 15 amino acids. The germline V gene encodes CDR1 SGHRS and CDR2 YFSETQ. Trimming stripped 0 bases from V and 5 bases from J, with 12 bases between. CDR3: CASSLGGILDNEQFF. CDR3 nucleotides: TGCGCCAGCAGCTTGGGGGGGATATTAGACAATGAGCAGTTCTTC.

The chain recombines TRBV4-2 with TRBJ2-5, with TRBD2 matching 8 bases. The CDR3 is 15 residues long. Trimming removed 0 bases from V and 2 bases from J; junction bases left unmatched: 2. Germline CDR1 is LGHNA and CDR2 is YNFKEQ. CDR3 amino acids: CASSQERGAQETQYF. As DNA, the CDR3 is TGTGCCAGCAGCCAAGAGCGGGGGGCGCAAGAGACCCAGTACTTC.

This clone was seen a few times. The rearrangement links TRBV2 to TRBJ2-1, with 10 bases matching TRBD1. Germline loops: CDR1 SNHLY, CDR2 FYNNEI. V lost 8 bases, J lost 2 bases, and 6 bases stayed unmatched. The CDR3 sequence is 15 residues long. The CDR3 region is CASWTTGGPYNEQFF. DNA of the CDR3: TGTGCCAGCTGGACGACAGGGGGCCCCTACAATGAGCAGTTCTTC.

The chain is built from TRBV20-1 and TRBJ2-2, with no clear D. The germline V gene encodes CDR1 DFQATT and CDR2 SNEGSKA (reference sequence). CDR3 length: 11 residues. Trimming cost V 3 bases and J 7 bases, with 6 bases left between them. The CDR3 DNA is TGCAGTGCTAGGGCATACGGGGAGCTGTTTTTT. This codes for CSARAYGELFF.

By frequency in the sample, this clone is large. V usage is TRBV13 and J usage is TRBJ1-2, with D unclear. This CDR3 region has 14 residues. Trimming removed 2 bases at V and 3 bases at J, with 10 bases between. CDR1 is PRHDT and CDR2 is FYEKMQ in the germline V gene (reference sequence). CDR3 DNA sequence: TGTGCCAGCAGCTTACCGGAGGAGGACTATGGCTACACCTTC. Encoded protein: CASSLPEEDYGYTF.

This rearrangement joins TRBV30 to TRBJ2-7; D may be TRBD1 or TRBD2 (5 bases each). Germline CDR1 reads GTSNPN; CDR2 reads SVGIG (reference sequence). V was shortened by 7 bases and J by 4 bases, with 11 bases between the two germline ends. The CDR3 totals 11 residues. The CDR3 DNA reads TGTGCCTTGCAAGAGGGGTACGAGCAGTACTTC. Its protein is CALQEGYEQYF.

This clone came up a few times. The chain links TRBV6-5 to TRBJ1-4; tentative D call: TRBD1 (6 bases). The ends were cut back, 6 bases at V and 8 bases at J, with 16 bases in the middle. CDR1 is MNHEY and CDR2 is SVGAGI in the germline V gene. The CDR3 has 14 residues. CDR3: CASSQDRGREKLFF. DNA for the CDR3: TGTGCCAGCAGCCAGGACCGGGGGCGCGAAAAACTGTTTTTT.

The CDR3 nucleotides are TGTGCCAGCAGTTATAGGGGATCCGCTGAAGCTTTCTTT. Translated: CASSYRGSAEAFF. The rearrangement joins TRBV6-5 to TRBJ1-1; D perhaps matches TRBD1 (5 bases). CDR3 length equals 13 residues. V dropped 3 bases and J dropped 6 bases, with 11 bases sitting between them. Germline V CDR1 and CDR2: MNHEY, SVGAGI.

The table lists this clone with a few counts. The chain couples TRBV4-3 to TRBJ1-1; the D is unclear. CDR1 is LGHNA and CDR2 is YSLEER in the germline V gene. The CDR3 contains 15 residues. V lost 0 bases to trimming and J lost 5 bases, with 13 bases between them. The chain's CDR3 is CASSQDNEGYTEAFF. DNA for the CDR3: TGCGCCAGCAGCCAAGATAATGAGGGTTATACTGAAGCTTTCTTT.

The chain is built from TRBV27 and TRBJ1-1, with 8 bases fitting TRBD1. The CDR3 loop spans 13 amino acids. CDR1 is MNHEY and CDR2 is SMNVEV in the germline V gene (reference sequence). Unmatched junction bases numbered 4, after V lost 6 bases and J lost 4 bases. The CDR3 region has the DNA TGTGCCAGCAGCTACAGGGGGAGCACTGAAGCTTTCTTT. This codes for CASSYRGSTEAFF.

The V and J genes are TRBV7-6 and TRBJ2-7; D not certain. The V end lost 6 bases, the J end lost 3 bases, and 12 bases lay between the germline ends. The CDR3 contains 13 residues. Germline values: CDR1 SGHVS, CDR2 FNYEAQ. The CDR3 bases are TGTGCCAGCAGTCTTTCAACAGTCTACGAGCAGTACTTC. Translating gives CASSLSTVYEQYF.

This chain joins TRBV29-1 and TRBJ2-7; D is ambiguous. From germline, CDR1 is SQVTM and CDR2 ANQGSEA. This CDR3 region has 13 residues. Trimming removed 3 bases at V and 2 bases at J, with 11 bases between. The CDR3 spells CSVELETPYEQYF. The CDR3 nucleotides read TGCAGCGTTGAGTTGGAGACACCCTACGAGCAGTACTTC.

The V call is TRBV5-4, the J call TRBJ2-5; 7 bases line up with TRBD2. CDR1 is SGHNT, CDR2 YYREEE, per germline (reference sequence). This CDR3 has 15 amino acids. V was pared by 3 bases and J by 3 bases, with 8 bases of the junction left unmatched. CDR3 coding DNA: TGTGCCAGCAGCTACTACTCGGGGGGTAAAGAGACCCAGTACTTC. It encodes CASSYYSGGKETQYF.

This clone was picked up a small number of times. V is TRBV7-9 and J is TRBJ2-4; D remains unclear. Germline V gives CDR1 SEHNR, CDR2 FQNEAQ (reference sequence). This CDR3 is 14 amino acids long. V was pared by 6 bases and J by 0 bases, with 9 bases between. DNA of the CDR3: TGTGCCAGCAGGGATGGTCTAGCCAAAAACATTCAGTACTTC. This encodes CASRDGLAKNIQYF.

J is TRBJ1-4 and V is TRBV4-3, with D uncertain. Germline loops: CDR1 LGHNA, CDR2 YSLEER. This CDR3 comprises 14 residues. V lost 4 bases and J lost 8, with 14 bases in between. DNA of the CDR3: TGCGCCAGCAGCCCGGGCATTATTGGGGAAAAACTGTTTTTT. It is translated as CASSPGIIGEKLFF.

This clone has only one observation. The gene calls are TRBV5-6 and TRBJ1-2, with D possibly being TRBD1 (5 bases). This CDR3 contains 15 residues. Germline-derived CDR1 and CDR2 are SGHDT and YYEEEE. V lost 3 bases to trimming and J lost 4 bases, with 16 bases between them. The CDR3 nucleotides read TGTGCCAGCAGCTCGGGACTCCTAGGGAGCTATGGCTACACCTTC. Protein product: CASSSGLLGSYGYTF.

This clone was recorded once. The CDR3 spells CASSLVSLQGEQYF. For the CDR3, the DNA is TGTGCCAGCAGCTTGGTCTCTCTCCAGGGCGAGCAGTACTTC. The chain joins TRBV5-6 to TRBJ2-7; a weak D match, TRBD1 (5 bases). V dropped 0 bases and J dropped 6 bases, with 13 bases sitting between them. The germline gives CDR1 SGHDT, CDR2 YYEEEE. The CDR3 is made up of 14 amino acids.